Here is one TCR beta chain with its context. Its antigen is not known. The record originates from a study of shared clonotypes between healthy human individuals. Study details: The donor pool was made up of a couple of women and a few men aged 18 to 49. There were three CD4 naive, three CD4 memory, two CD8 naive and one CD8 memory plates per donor.

Assay used: immunoSEQ multiplex PCR; TCRdb lists only in-frame clones, some missing. The sample lists about 2 million clones; about 94% were seen once. Study findings and constraints: Among the subsets, naive ones generally showed larger estimated richness than memory ones. Investigators expected sequencing depth to affect clonotype sharing among donors.

Selected positively for CCR7 and CD45RO-negative, naive CD8 cells excluded terminally differentiated effector memory CD45RA+ cells. Germline CDR1 reads LNHDA; CDR2 reads SQIVND (reference sequence). This CDR3 spans 15 amino acids. Trimming took off 5 bases at V and 2 bases at J, with 13 bases between the two ends. This receptor was taken from a man aged 18 to 35 in good health. The source material was naive CD8+ T cells sorted from blood. The chain employs TRBV19 and TRBJ1-5, with D possibly TRBD1 on 6 matching bases. The CDR3 protein is CASSESRQGNQPQHF. CDR3 nucleotides: TGTGCCAGTAGTGAATCCCGACAGGGCAATCAGCCCCAGCATTTT.